This TCR beta chain comes out of a study of T-cell memory formation after mild COVID-19. Study-wide points: The study found balanced CD4/CD8 in clones contracting day 15 to 85 and a CD4+ lean in later expanders. CD8+ contracting clones occupied EMRA, while CD4+ ones occupied mainly CM and EM. In pre-infection memory, a portion of responding clones appeared, which suggested that cross-reactive memory joined.

On this clonotype: As yet, its antigen is unknown.

Amplification by 5'RACE using constant-segment primers produced TCR alpha and TCR beta cDNA libraries that carried sample barcodes and UMIs. In TCRdb, the 5' RACE reads were re-called with MiXCR into one record per CDR3 protein. The sample shows about 470,000 distinct CDR3 sequences, more than 20% of them seen only once. J lost 4 bases, V lost 6 bases, and 7 bases had no gene match. The germline V gene encodes CDR1 SSHAT and CDR2 FNYEAQ (reference sequence). This CDR3 is 15 amino acids long. Sequencing was done on a sample of PBMCs or a T cell subset sorted from them (not recorded which). This sequence originates from an adult woman who had mild COVID-19 (a few samples of this study predate the infection). Cell type and time point are not known. The rearrangement uses TRBV7-7 and TRBJ2-1, with TRBD1 identical over 9 bases. CDR3 bases: TGTGCCAGCAGTCGAGACAGGGGGATTTACAATGAGCAGTTCTTC. It specifies CASSRDRGIYNEQFF.